Below, one T cell receptor (beta chain) is given with its context. The data belong to a study of OX40 agonist ivuxolimab in advanced cancers. This table comes from immunoSEQ multiplex PCR, and its TCRdb copy is limited to in-frame clones, with some not included. The table lists some 90,000 clones, about 87% of them singletons. The V end lost 3 bases, the J end lost 4 bases, and 10 bases lay between the germline ends. Per the germline V gene, CDR1 is SEHNR and CDR2 is FQNEAQ (reference sequence). The CDR3 spans 13 residues. The sequence came from an adult with an advanced solid tumor such as melanoma, head and neck, liver or kidney cancer. The specimen was CD4+ or CD8+ T cells sorted from blood, collected in a trial of the OX40 agonist ivuxolimab. V is TRBV7-9 and J is TRBJ2-7; D remains ambiguous. CDR3: CASSLEIPYEQYF. DNA for the CDR3: TGTGCCAGCAGCTTGGAGATCCCTTACGAGCAGTACTTC.